This is a list of T cell receptor beta chains from one sample in a study of regulatory T cells in long-lasting Graves disease. TCRdb re-called the multiplex PCR reads with MiXCR, one entry per CDR3 protein. The data contain about 400,000 distinct CDR3 sequences, more than 20% of them seen just once; the ten biggest clones take up more than 20%. The sample consisted of peripheral blood mononuclear cells (PBMCs), taken when the disease was refractory, from a patient treated with antithyroid drugs. These receptors were taken from a female donor with Graves disease. The CDR3 runs from the conserved cysteine through the conserved F or W. A D gene is named only where the DNA matches it firmly. Clone size is shown for a subset of rows, as once, few, many or a class of expanded clone.

J gene | V gene | clone size | D gene | CDR3 DNA | CDR3 protein
TRBJ2-7 | TRBV11-2 | many | TRBD2 | TGTGCCAGCAGCTTAGGGGCGGGAGAGGGATGGCGGCAGTACTTC | CASSLGAGEGWRQYF
TRBJ1-2 | TRBV12-3/TRBV12-4 | many | NA | TGTGCCAGCAGTGCGGTTGGAGGGGGAAGCGGCTACACCTTC | CASSAVGGGSGYTF
TRBJ2-3 | TRBV12-3/TRBV12-4 | few | NA | TGTGCCAGCAGTCTCCTGGTCGGAGGGGGATCAGATACGCAGTATTTT | CASSLLVGGGSDTQYF
TRBJ2-3 | TRBV7-9 | NA | TRBD1 | TGTGCCAGCAGCTCCGGGACAGGGAAGGTTACGCAGTATTTT | CASSSGTGKVTQYF
TRBJ1-2 | TRBV3-1 | few | NA | TGTGCCAGCAGCCAAGAGGGAACAGGGATGGTTGGCTACACCTTC | CASSQEGTGMVGYTF
TRBJ1-3 | TRBV27 | many | TRBD1 | TGTGCCAGCAGTTCGAGGACAGGTTCGGGCTCTGGAAACACCATATATTTT | CASSSRTGSGSGNTIYF
TRBJ1-6 | TRBV7-2 | NA | NA | TGTGCCAGCAGCCCCGGGCGGGGGCCGCCCCTTTATTCACCCCTCCACTTT | CASSPGRGPPLYSPLHF
TRBJ2-7 | TRBV29-1 | NA | TRBD1 | TGCAGCGTTGTAGGGACAGCCGATCCCTACGAGCAGTACTTC | CSVVGTADPYEQYF
TRBJ1-5 | TRBV2 | few | NA | TGTGCCAGCAGTAGTTTCAGGGGAGGGAATCAGCCCCAGCATTTT | CASSSFRGGNQPQHF
TRBJ1-6 | TRBV14 | NA | TRBD1 | TGTGCCAGCAGCCAAGAAATAGGGGGCCTGGTATCACCCCTCCACTTT | CASSQEIGGLVSPLHF
TRBJ1-5 | TRBV20-1 | many | NA | TGCAGTGCTAGAGACGGCACGGGGCCCCAGCATTTT | CSARDGTGPQHF
TRBJ2-2 | TRBV6-2/TRBV6-3 | many | NA | TGTGCCAGCAGTTATGCGGCCCAGGGGACCGGGGAGCTGTTTTTT | CASSYAAQGTGELFF
TRBJ1-5 | TRBV14 | few | NA | TGTGCCAGCAGCCAAGCGGGGGCGGGTCAGCCCCAGCATTTT | CASSQAGAGQPQHF
TRBJ2-1 | TRBV3-1 | NA | TRBD2 | TGTGCCAGCAGCACCCGGACTAGCGGGAGTCCCAGCTCCTACAATGAGCAGTTCTTC | CASSTRTSGSPSSYNEQFF
TRBJ2-3 | TRBV20-1 | NA | NA | TGCAGTGCACTCGAGGAGTGGCCGAACACAGATACGCAGTATTTT | CSALEEWPNTDTQYF
TRBJ1-5 | TRBV28 | few | TRBD1 | TGTGCCAGCAAGTGGGACAGAAATAGCAATCAGCCCCAGCATTTT | CASKWDRNSNQPQHF
TRBJ1-6 | TRBV13 | few | NA | TGTGCCAGCAGCTTAGAAAGGGAAGGGGGTTATAATTCACCCCTCCACTTT | CASSLEREGGYNSPLHF
TRBJ2-7 | TRBV28 | few | NA | TGTGCCAGCACCCCGGGGGACCAATTCTCCTACGAGCAGTACTTC | CASTPGDQFSYEQYF
TRBJ1-5 | TRBV2 | many | NA | TGTGCCAGCAGTCAGGAGGTTGCTCAGCCCCAGCATTTT | CASSQEVAQPQHF
TRBJ1-5 | TRBV6-1 | NA | NA | TGTGCCAGCAAAAGAACAGGGAGCAATCAGCCCCAGCATTTT | CASKRTGSNQPQHF
TRBJ1-1 | TRBV19 | few | NA | TGTGCCAGTGGTTACCCCCCAGGCGATGAAGCTTTCTTT | CASGYPPGDEAFF
TRBJ2-7 | TRBV6-5 | NA | NA | TGTGCCAGCAGTTACTCGACCTACGAATCGGTCAGTTTTTGGAACTACGAGCAGTACTTC | CASSYSTYESVSFWNYEQYF
TRBJ1-1 | TRBV18 | few | TRBD1 | TGTGCCAGCTCCCTGACAGGGGGGGATGGCACTGAAGCTTTCTTT | CASSLTGGDGTEAFF
TRBJ1-2 | TRBV6-1 | NA | TRBD1 | TGTGCCAGCAGCTCCGGGACAGGGGGCCGCTACACCTTC | CASSSGTGGRYTF
TRBJ2-7 | TRBV5-1 | NA | NA | TGCGCCAGCAGCTTGGAGCCTAGTTCGAGCTCCTACGAGCAGTACTTC | CASSLEPSSSSYEQYF
TRBJ1-1 | TRBV19 | many | TRBD1 | TGTGCCAGTAGCCCGCGGACAGGCACACCGAACACTGAAGCTTTCTTT | CASSPRTGTPNTEAFF
TRBJ2-5 | TRBV20-1 | few | TRBD2 | TGCAGTGCTAGAGCACTAGCGGGAGGGCAAGAGACCCAGTACTTC | CSARALAGGQETQYF
TRBJ2-2 | TRBV5-1 | NA | TRBD2 | TGCGCCAGCAGCTCGAGCGGGGTCACAGGCGGGGAGCTGTTTTTT | CASSSSGVTGGELFF
TRBJ1-3 | TRBV2 | NA | TRBD1 | TGTGCCAGCAGTGTTGCAGGGACAGGGAAACATGGAAACACCATATATTTT | CASSVAGTGKHGNTIYF
TRBJ1-2 | TRBV6-5 | many | NA | TGTGCCAGCAGTTATGAGGGTCGGGGCTACACCTTC | CASSYEGRGYTF
TRBJ2-5 | TRBV13 | NA | TRBD2 | TGTGCCAGCAGCTTAGGGGGTAGCGGGAGGCCAGAGACCCAGTACTTC | CASSLGGSGRPETQYF
TRBJ1-1 | TRBV27 | many | NA | TGTGCCAGCAGTTCGAGGAACACTGAAGCTTTCTTT | CASSSRNTEAFF
TRBJ1-5 | TRBV6-1 | NA | NA | TGTGCCAGCAGTCGATACCGGGACACAATTAGCAATCAGCCCCAGCATTTT | CASSRYRDTISNQPQHF
TRBJ2-3 | TRBV12-3/TRBV12-4 | NA | NA | TGTGCCAGCACCTACAGGAGGGATACGCAGTATTTT | CASTYRRDTQYF
TRBJ2-1 | TRBV5-1 | NA | TRBD2 | TGCGCCAGCAGCTTGGTAAGCGGGAGCGGGAATGAGCAGTTCTTC | CASSLVSGSGNEQFF
TRBJ2-7 | TRBV19 | few | NA | TGTGCCAGTAGTATTTCGGGTCCTACCTACGAGCAGTACTTC | CASSISGPTYEQYF
TRBJ1-1 | TRBV2 | many | TRBD1 | TGTGCCAGCAGTGCGACCGGGACAGGGTTAACTGAAGCTTTCTTT | CASSATGTGLTEAFF
TRBJ2-7 | TRBV13 | NA | NA | TGTGCCAGCAGCTTAAGGGGGGAGCTGGACGAGCAGTACTTC | CASSLRGELDEQYF
TRBJ2-7 | TRBV20-1 | NA | TRBD2 | TGCAGTGCTAGATTCCCGGGGGGATACGAGCAGTACTTC | CSARFPGGYEQYF
TRBJ2-7 | TRBV4-1 | NA | NA | TGCGCCAGCAGCCAAGAAGAGAGGAGTACCTACGAGCAGTACTTC | CASSQEERSTYEQYF
TRBJ2-6 | TRBV3-1 | NA | TRBD2 | TGTGCCAGCAGCCAATATTCCGGGGGGACTGCCTTGCGTGGGGCCAACGTCCTGACTTTC | CASSQYSGGTALRGANVLTF
TRBJ2-7 | TRBV6-2/TRBV6-3 | NA | TRBD2 | TGTGCCAGCAGTTGGTCACTAGCGGGAGTGCCCTACGAGCAGTACTTC | CASSWSLAGVPYEQYF
TRBJ1-5 | TRBV30 | many | NA | TGTGCCTGGAGTCGAAGCAGCAATCAGCCCCAGCATTTT | CAWSRSSNQPQHF
TRBJ2-7 | TRBV30 | few | TRBD2 | TGTGCCTGGAGTCCCTTTAGCGGGAGTGACGAGCAGTACTTC | CAWSPFSGSDEQYF
TRBJ2-5 | TRBV15 | many | NA | TGTGCCACCAGCAGAGATCTAGCAGGCGAGACCCAGTACTTC | CATSRDLAGETQYF
TRBJ2-7 | TRBV6-2/TRBV6-3 | many | NA | TGTGCCAGCAGTTACCCAGGTTCGACCTACGAGCAGTACTTC | CASSYPGSTYEQYF
TRBJ1-1 | TRBV29-1 | many | NA | TGCAGCGTCAGCCGGAACAGGGCTAACACTGAAGCTTTCTTT | CSVSRNRANTEAFF
TRBJ2-7 | TRBV6-1 | many | NA | TGTGCCAGCAGTGAACTAGGAGGGGGCTACGAGCAGTACTTC | CASSELGGGYEQYF
TRBJ2-7 | TRBV28 | many | TRBD2 | TGTGCCAGCAGTTTATTCGCGGGAGGAGACTACGAGCAGTACTTC | CASSLFAGGDYEQYF
TRBJ1-1 | TRBV20-1 | many | NA | TGCAGTGCTAGAGATCACGCCAGGGAGAACACTGAAGCTTTCTTT | CSARDHARENTEAFF
TRBJ1-5 | TRBV4-1 | NA | NA | TGCGCCAGCAGCCAAGGGGTTGGACAGCCCCAGCATTTT | CASSQGVGQPQHF
TRBJ2-7 | TRBV30 | many | NA | TGTGCCTGGAGTTGGGGGGGGCAAGTCGAGCAGTACTTC | CAWSWGGQVEQYF
TRBJ2-5 | TRBV11-2 | few | NA | TGTGCCAGCAGCTTAGAGTACACCCCCCGAGAGACCCAGTACTTC | CASSLEYTPRETQYF
TRBJ2-1 | TRBV11-2 | few | TRBD2 | TGTGCCAGCAGCCCAGGACTAGCGGGGGCCAATGAGCAGTTCTTC | CASSPGLAGANEQFF
TRBJ1-1 | TRBV18 | many | NA | TGTGCCAGCTCACGGGGGGCCAACACTGAAGCTTTCTTT | CASSRGANTEAFF
TRBJ2-7 | TRBV7-2 | many | TRBD1 | TGTGCCAGCAGCCAAAACCGGGACAGAGACTACGAGCAGTACTTC | CASSQNRDRDYEQYF
TRBJ1-1 | TRBV6-2/TRBV6-3 | many | NA | TGTGCCAGCAGTTACTCAAGGCAATACACTGAAGCTTTCTTT | CASSYSRQYTEAFF